A selection of T cell receptor beta chains follows, all from one sample in a study of blood T cell repertoires in COVID-19. Profiling relied on immunoSEQ multiplex PCR, and the TCRdb table lists in-frame clones only, not all of them. Of some 83,000 clones in the sample, around 72% were seen once. Sequencing used peripheral blood. These receptor sequences come from a woman older than 75 with acute or convalescent COVID-19. CDR3s include the opening cysteine and the closing phenylalanine or tryptophan. The D gene is left open where the match is weak. Rows may omit the clone size; those that give it use once, few, many or a size class.

CDR3 length: 14; V gene: TRBV27; clone size: once; J gene: TRBJ2-3; D gene: -; CDR3 protein: CASVLDISTDTQYF; CDR3 DNA: TGTGCCAGCGTATTAGACATAAGCACAGATACGCAGTATTTT
CDR3 length: 16; V gene: TRBV19; clone size: -; J gene: TRBJ1-1; D gene: -; CDR3 protein: CASSTPSGELNTEAFF; CDR3 DNA: TGTGCCAGTAGTACCCCCAGTGGAGAGTTGAACACTGAAGCTTTCTTT
CDR3 length: 14; V gene: TRBV19; clone size: -; J gene: TRBJ1-2; D gene: TRBD1; CDR3 protein: CASSKRTGLDGYTF; CDR3 DNA: TGTGCCAGTAGTAAGAGGACAGGGTTGGATGGCTACACCTTC
CDR3 length: 14; V gene: TRBV11-2; clone size: -; J gene: TRBJ2-7; D gene: TRBD1; CDR3 protein: CASSWGQGAYEQYF; CDR3 DNA: TGTGCCAGCAGCTGGGGGCAGGGGGCCTACGAGCAGTACTTC
CDR3 length: 15; V gene: TRBV4-1; clone size: few; J gene: TRBJ2-2; D gene: -; CDR3 protein: CASSQDRRNTGELFF; CDR3 DNA: TGCGCCAGCAGCCAAGATCGCAGGAACACCGGGGAGCTGTTTTTT
CDR3 length: 15; V gene: TRBV5-6; clone size: -; J gene: TRBJ1-6; D gene: -; CDR3 protein: CASSTQGSPSWALHF; CDR3 DNA: TGTGCCAGCAGCACACAGGGTTCTCCCTCGTGGGCCCTCCACTTT
CDR3 length: 13; V gene: TRBV28; clone size: few; J gene: TRBJ1-2; D gene: -; CDR3 protein: CASSLEQGRDYTF; CDR3 DNA: TGTGCCAGCAGTTTAGAACAGGGTAGGGACTACACCTTC
CDR3 length: 16; V gene: TRBV7-9; clone size: -; J gene: TRBJ2-3; D gene: TRBD2; CDR3 protein: CASSLGGGGVTDTQYF; CDR3 DNA: TGTGCCAGCAGCTTAGGAGGCGGGGGGGTCACAGATACGCAGTATTTT
CDR3 length: 11; V gene: TRBV6-6; clone size: -; J gene: TRBJ1-6; D gene: -; CDR3 protein: CASTRNSPLHF; CDR3 DNA: TGTGCCAGCACCAGAAATTCACCCCTCCACTTT
CDR3 length: 15; V gene: TRBV7-3; clone size: -; J gene: TRBJ2-3; D gene: TRBD2; CDR3 protein: CASSFSGASTDTQYF; CDR3 DNA: TGTGCCAGCAGCTTTAGCGGGGCTAGCACAGATACGCAGTATTTT
CDR3 length: 14; V gene: TRBV3-1/TRBV3-2; clone size: -; J gene: TRBJ1-4; D gene: -; CDR3 protein: CASSQPSGDEKLFF; CDR3 DNA: TGTGCCAGCAGCCAACCAAGCGGGGATGAAAAACTGTTTTTT
CDR3 length: 13; V gene: TRBV19; clone size: -; J gene: TRBJ1-1; D gene: TRBD1; CDR3 protein: CASSIETGVSAFF; CDR3 DNA: TGTGCCAGTAGTATCGAAACAGGGGTCTCAGCTTTCTTT
CDR3 length: 15; V gene: TRBV9; clone size: -; J gene: TRBJ2-5; D gene: TRBD2; CDR3 protein: CASSPLAGPGETQYF; CDR3 DNA: TGTGCCAGCAGCCCCCTAGCGGGGCCGGGGGAGACCCAGTACTTC
CDR3 length: 14; V gene: TRBV3-1/TRBV3-2; clone size: -; J gene: TRBJ1-3; D gene: -; CDR3 protein: CASSHTASGNTIYF; CDR3 DNA: TGTGCCAGCAGCCATACAGCCTCTGGAAACACCATATATTTT
CDR3 length: 14; V gene: TRBV28; clone size: -; J gene: TRBJ1-5; D gene: -; CDR3 protein: CASSSGHSNQPQHF; CDR3 DNA: TGTGCCAGCAGCTCAGGCCATAGCAATCAGCCCCAGCATTTT
CDR3 length: 16; V gene: TRBV10-1; clone size: -; J gene: TRBJ2-1; D gene: TRBD2; CDR3 protein: CASSEWLAGAYNEQFF; CDR3 DNA: TGCGCCAGCAGTGAGTGGTTAGCGGGGGCCTACAATGAGCAGTTCTTC
CDR3 length: 15; V gene: TRBV5-1; clone size: -; J gene: TRBJ1-4; D gene: TRBD1; CDR3 protein: CASSAGGPTNEKLFF; CDR3 DNA: TGCGCCAGCAGTGCAGGGGGCCCAACTAATGAAAAACTGTTTTTT
CDR3 length: 11; V gene: TRBV6-1; clone size: few; J gene: TRBJ1-1; D gene: -; CDR3 protein: CASSEMGGPFF; CDR3 DNA: TGTGCCAGCAGTGAAATGGGAGGACCTTTCTTT
CDR3 length: 15; V gene: TRBV7-2; clone size: many; J gene: TRBJ1-6; D gene: TRBD1; CDR3 protein: CASRPTGAPLAPLHF; CDR3 DNA: TGTGCCAGCAGGCCGACAGGGGCCCCTTTAGCACCCCTCCACTTT
CDR3 length: 15; V gene: TRBV28; clone size: -; J gene: TRBJ2-6; D gene: -; CDR3 protein: CASSSRGGRANVLTF; CDR3 DNA: TGTGCCAGCAGTTCCCGGGGAGGAAGGGCCAACGTCCTGACTTTC
CDR3 length: 14; V gene: TRBV2; clone size: -; J gene: TRBJ2-7; D gene: TRBD2; CDR3 protein: CASKGLAGDYEQYF; CDR3 DNA: TGTGCCAGCAAGGGACTAGCGGGGGACTACGAGCAGTACTTC
CDR3 length: 14; V gene: TRBV29-1; clone size: -; J gene: TRBJ1-2; D gene: -; CDR3 protein: CSVEAARPGHRYTF; CDR3 DNA: TGCAGCGTTGAAGCGGCTCGGCCAGGGCATCGCTACACCTTC
CDR3 length: 14; V gene: TRBV7-9; clone size: few; J gene: TRBJ2-5; D gene: -; CDR3 protein: CASSALIGGETQYF; CDR3 DNA: TGTGCCAGCAGCGCCCTAATCGGCGGAGAGACCCAGTACTTC
CDR3 length: 15; V gene: TRBV5-1; clone size: -; J gene: TRBJ1-2; D gene: -; CDR3 protein: CASSLWRDSSAGYTF; CDR3 DNA: TGCGCCAGCAGCTTATGGAGGGACTCCTCCGCTGGCTACACCTTC
CDR3 length: 16; V gene: TRBV5-5; clone size: -; J gene: TRBJ1-1; D gene: TRBD1; CDR3 protein: CASSLGTGALNTEAFF; CDR3 DNA: TGTGCCAGCAGCCTCGGGACAGGGGCTTTGAACACTGAAGCTTTCTTT
CDR3 length: 14; V gene: TRBV7-3; clone size: once; J gene: TRBJ2-3; D gene: TRBD2; CDR3 protein: CASSPGRVEDTQYF; CDR3 DNA: TGTGCCAGCAGCCCGGGGAGGGTGGAAGATACGCAGTATTTT
CDR3 length: 12; V gene: TRBV19; clone size: few; J gene: TRBJ2-3; D gene: TRBD2; CDR3 protein: CASLAGDGTQYF; CDR3 DNA: TGTGCCAGTCTAGCGGGGGACGGTACGCAGTATTTT
CDR3 length: 15; V gene: TRBV6-5; clone size: -; J gene: TRBJ1-2; D gene: TRBD1; CDR3 protein: CASSYSGQGILGYTF; CDR3 DNA: TGTGCCAGCAGTTACTCGGGACAGGGGATTCTTGGCTACACCTTC
CDR3 length: 15; V gene: TRBV3-1/TRBV3-2; clone size: -; J gene: TRBJ1-1; D gene: -; CDR3 protein: CASRSGHLPATEAFF; CDR3 DNA: TGTGCCAGCAGGTCGGGACACCTGCCTGCGACTGAAGCTTTCTTT
CDR3 length: 15; V gene: TRBV6-2/TRBV6-3; clone size: -; J gene: TRBJ1-1; D gene: -; CDR3 protein: CASSYPGLTNTEAFF; CDR3 DNA: TGTGCCAGCAGTTACCCGGGACTTACGAACACTGAAGCTTTCTTT
CDR3 length: 13; V gene: TRBV12-3/TRBV12-4; clone size: -; J gene: TRBJ1-2; D gene: -; CDR3 protein: CASSIGTALGYTF; CDR3 DNA: TGTGCCAGCAGTATCGGGACTGCCCTAGGCTACACCTTC
CDR3 length: 15; V gene: TRBV3-1/TRBV3-2; clone size: -; J gene: TRBJ1-3; D gene: -; CDR3 protein: CASSLQGPSGNTIYF; CDR3 DNA: TGTGCCAGCAGCCTGCAGGGGCCCTCTGGAAACACCATATATTTT
CDR3 length: 13; V gene: TRBV7-3; clone size: -; J gene: TRBJ1-1; D gene: -; CDR3 protein: CASSLQGNTEAFF; CDR3 DNA: TGTGCCAGCAGCTTACAGGGGAACACTGAAGCTTTCTTT
CDR3 length: 16; V gene: TRBV5-4; clone size: -; J gene: TRBJ2-1; D gene: TRBD2; CDR3 protein: CASSAQTSGGASEQFF; CDR3 DNA: TGTGCCAGCAGCGCCCAGACTAGCGGGGGGGCCAGTGAGCAGTTCTTC
CDR3 length: 13; V gene: TRBV2; clone size: -; J gene: TRBJ1-5; D gene: -; CDR3 protein: CASSTGRRQPQHF; CDR3 DNA: TGTGCCAGCAGCACAGGGCGGCGACAGCCCCAGCATTTT
CDR3 length: 14; V gene: TRBV4-3; clone size: -; J gene: TRBJ1-6; D gene: TRBD1; CDR3 protein: CASSPTGVVSPLHF; CDR3 DNA: TGCGCCAGCAGCCCAACAGGGGTAGTATCACCCCTCCACTTT
CDR3 length: 15; V gene: TRBV10-3; clone size: hyperexpanded; J gene: TRBJ1-1; D gene: TRBD1; CDR3 protein: CAISNPGQGNTEAFF; CDR3 DNA: TGTGCCATCAGTAATCCGGGACAGGGGAACACTGAAGCTTTCTTT
CDR3 length: 13; V gene: TRBV30; clone size: few; J gene: TRBJ1-6; D gene: TRBD1; CDR3 protein: CAWRGTGNSPLHF; CDR3 DNA: TGTGCCTGGAGGGGGACAGGAAATTCACCCCTCCACTTT
CDR3 length: 17; V gene: TRBV7-3; clone size: few; J gene: TRBJ2-2; D gene: TRBD2; CDR3 protein: CASSPPGGGANTGELFF; CDR3 DNA: TGTGCCAGCAGTCCCCCTGGCGGGGGGGCGAACACCGGGGAGCTGTTTTTT
CDR3 length: 13; V gene: TRBV2; clone size: -; J gene: TRBJ1-1; D gene: -; CDR3 protein: CASQAEGGTEAFF; CDR3 DNA: TGTGCCAGCCAGGCGGAAGGGGGCACTGAAGCTTTCTTT
CDR3 length: 12; V gene: TRBV28; clone size: -; J gene: TRBJ1-5; D gene: -; CDR3 protein: CASSLQGQPQHF; CDR3 DNA: TGTGCCAGCAGTTTGCAGGGACAGCCCCAGCATTTT
CDR3 length: 16; V gene: TRBV4-3; clone size: -; J gene: TRBJ1-6; D gene: -; CDR3 protein: CASSLGRSDYNSPLHF; CDR3 DNA: TGCGCCAGCAGCCTGGGGAGGAGCGATTATAATTCACCCCTCCACTTT
CDR3 length: 16; V gene: TRBV11-2; clone size: -; J gene: TRBJ2-1; D gene: -; CDR3 protein: CASSSPLRGDNNEQFF; CDR3 DNA: TGTGCCAGCAGCTCACCTCTCCGCGGGGATAACAATGAGCAGTTCTTC
CDR3 length: 13; V gene: TRBV2; clone size: -; J gene: TRBJ2-5; D gene: -; CDR3 protein: CASSEERQETQYF; CDR3 DNA: TGTGCCAGCAGTGAGGAGCGGCAAGAGACCCAGTACTTC
CDR3 length: 14; V gene: TRBV19; clone size: -; J gene: TRBJ2-7; D gene: -; CDR3 protein: CASSQQGSSYEQYF; CDR3 DNA: TGTGCCAGTAGCCAACAGGGTAGCTCCTACGAGCAGTACTTC
CDR3 length: 15; V gene: TRBV7-3; clone size: -; J gene: TRBJ1-3; D gene: -; CDR3 protein: CASSLMGGGGNTIYF; CDR3 DNA: TGTGCCAGCAGCTTAATGGGCGGAGGGGGAAACACCATATATTTT
CDR3 length: 18; V gene: TRBV2; clone size: few; J gene: TRBJ2-1; D gene: TRBD2; CDR3 protein: CASSEVWRGGFAYNEQFF; CDR3 DNA: TGTGCCAGCAGTGAAGTTTGGCGGGGGGGCTTCGCCTACAATGAGCAGTTCTTC
CDR3 length: 15; V gene: TRBV11-3; clone size: -; J gene: TRBJ2-1; D gene: TRBD2; CDR3 protein: CASSHRGGVDNEQFF; CDR3 DNA: TGTGCCAGCAGCCACCGCGGGGGTGTGGACAATGAGCAGTTCTTC
CDR3 length: 18; V gene: TRBV4-2; clone size: -; J gene: TRBJ2-2; D gene: -; CDR3 protein: CASSQGGSGRVGTGELFF; CDR3 DNA: TGTGCCAGCAGCCAAGGGGGTTCGGGAAGGGTCGGTACCGGGGAGCTGTTTTTT
CDR3 length: 14; V gene: TRBV5-4; clone size: -; J gene: TRBJ2-5; D gene: -; CDR3 protein: CASSFDRYQETQYF; CDR3 DNA: TGTGCCAGCAGCTTTGACAGGTACCAAGAGACCCAGTACTTC
CDR3 length: 15; V gene: TRBV6-4; clone size: -; J gene: TRBJ1-2; D gene: -; CDR3 protein: CASSDSTNPGYGYTF; CDR3 DNA: TGTGCCAGCAGTGACTCCACAAACCCCGGGTATGGCTACACCTTC